The rows below give T cell receptor beta chains drawn from one sample of a study of control samples from healthy donors and cancer patients. Only in-frame clones appear in the TCRdb table, and some are missing; sequencing was by immunoSEQ multiplex PCR. The table has 80,000 or so clones, approximately 92% seen once. Material: blood. All receptors derive from an older woman in good health. Each CDR3 is given with its conserved first and last residue. Each record gives: D gene, V gene, clone size, J gene, CDR3 DNA, CDR3 protein. D genes are given only for firm matches. Clone size appears in some rows only: once, few, many, or a class for an expanded clone.

TRBD1	TRBV11-1	-	TRBJ2-2	TGTGCCAGCAGCTTAGACAGGGGTTACCGGGGAGCTGTTTTT	CASSLDRGYRGAVF
-	TRBV11-2	-	TRBJ1-1	TGTGCCAGCAGCTTAGGGGGCTTTGAAGCTTTCTTT	CASSLGGFEAFF
-	TRBV5-4	-	TRBJ1-1	TGTGCCAGCAGGTCCGCGCGGGGCACTGAAGCTTTCTTT	CASRSARGTEAFF
-	TRBV7-3	once	TRBJ1-6	TGTGCCAGCAGCTTAACTGACAGCGGGTCACCCCTCCACTTT	CASSLTDSGSPLHF
-	TRBV30	-	TRBJ2-5	TGTGCCTGGAGTGGTAGGGTCGGAGAGACCCAGTACTTC	CAWSGRVGETQYF
TRBD2	TRBV9	-	TRBJ2-3	TGTGCCAGCAGCGTACAGCGGGAGAGGGCAGATACGCAGTATTTT	CASSVQRERADTQYF
TRBD2	TRBV14	-	TRBJ2-7	TGTGCCAGCAGCCTACTAGCGGGAGCCAGCGAGCAGTACTTC	CASSLLAGASEQYF
-	TRBV25-1	-	TRBJ2-7	TGTGCCAGCAGTGAGCAACCGAGCCCCCCCTACGAGCAGTACTTC	CASSEQPSPPYEQYF
-	TRBV5-4	-	TRBJ1-3	TGTGCCAGCAGCTTGGGGTCAGGGAATGGAAACACCATATATTTT	CASSLGSGNGNTIYF
TRBD2	TRBV28	-	TRBJ2-7	TGTGCCAGCAGTTTACTCCTGGGCGGGAGGACCTACGAGCAGTACTTC	CASSLLLGGRTYEQYF
-	TRBV19	once	TRBJ2-1	TGTGCCAGTAGTATGGAGGGGACAAACCTCTACAATGAGCAGTTCTTC	CASSMEGTNLYNEQFF
TRBD2	TRBV5-8	-	TRBJ2-3	TGTGCCAGCAGCATAGGACTAGCGGCGTCAGATACGCAGTATTTT	CASSIGLAASDTQYF
-	TRBV27	-	TRBJ1-4	TGTGCCAGCACCCTACCCCGGTTGGGAGGAGAAGGTGAAAAACTGTTTTTT	CASTLPRLGGEGEKLFF
-	TRBV7-9	-	TRBJ2-1	TGTGCCAGCAGCTCCGTGGGGAATGAGCAGTTCTTC	CASSSVGNEQFF
-	TRBV6-5	-	TRBJ1-6	TGTGCCACGACGGACCGATATTATTCACCCCTCCACTTT	CATTDRYYSPLHF
TRBD1	TRBV7-2	-	TRBJ2-7	TGTGCCAGCAGCCCTCGACGGACAGGGGAGAACGAGCAGTACTTC	CASSPRRTGENEQYF
-	TRBV28	-	TRBJ2-3	TGTGCCACCAAGACTGCCACAGATACGCAGTATTTT	CATKTATDTQYF
-	TRBV6-5	-	TRBJ2-3	TGTGCCAGCAGACAGACAGATACGCAGTATTTT	CASRQTDTQYF
TRBD2	TRBV19	-	TRBJ2-7	TGTGCCAGTAGTATAGTTAGCGGGAACTACGAGCAGTACTTC	CASSIVSGNYEQYF
-	TRBV5-1	few	TRBJ2-6	TGCGCCAGCAGCTTGTCTTGGGCCAACGTCCTGACTTTC	CASSLSWANVLTF
-	TRBV18	-	TRBJ2-7	TGTGCCAGCTCACCGCCCAATGAATACGAGCAGTACTTC	CASSPPNEYEQYF
TRBD1	TRBV7-3	once	TRBJ2-1	TGTGCCAGCAGCTTATGGGGACAGGGGTCCTACAATGAGCAGTTCTTC	CASSLWGQGSYNEQFF
-	TRBV11-2	-	TRBJ1-2	TGTGCCAACAGCTTAGTTGGATGGGAAGGCTACACCTTC	CANSLVGWEGYTF
-	TRBV6-5	-	TRBJ2-5	TGTGCCAGCAGTTATTTTAATTCAGAGACCCAGTACTTC	CASSYFNSETQYF
TRBD2	TRBV6-5	few	TRBJ2-1	TGTGCCAGCAGTTACGGGACTAGCGGGAGTAATGAGCAGTTCTTC	CASSYGTSGSNEQFF
TRBD1	TRBV10-1	-	TRBJ1-2	TGCGCCAGCAGCGGGACAGGATATGTCTACACCTTC	CASSGTGYVYTF
TRBD2	TRBV5-1	-	TRBJ2-2	TGCGCCAGCAGCTTGGGTAGCGGGACGAACACCGGGGAGCTGTTTTTT	CASSLGSGTNTGELFF
-	TRBV10-3	-	TRBJ2-1	TGTGCCATCAGTGAGTCAGACCCGGGAGTCCAGCAGTTCTTC	CAISESDPGVQQFF
-	TRBV11-1	-	TRBJ2-2	TGTGCCAGCAGTCGATACGGAGGGAACACCGGGGAGCTGTTTTTT	CASSRYGGNTGELFF
TRBD2	TRBV5-1	-	TRBJ2-3	TGCGCCAGCAGCTGGAGGACTAGCCCGGGAGCGACAGATACGCAGTATTTT	CASSWRTSPGATDTQYF
-	TRBV29-1	-	TRBJ2-3	TGCAGCGTCGCGTCAGGGAGCACAGATACGCAGTATTTT	CSVASGSTDTQYF
-	TRBV9	-	TRBJ1-5	TGTGCCAGCAGCTCAGGGGTCAGCAATCAGCCCCAGCATTTT	CASSSGVSNQPQHF
-	TRBV19	-	TRBJ1-2	TGTGCCAGTAGTATAGAAGGCCGCAGGGGAGGCTACACCTTC	CASSIEGRRGGYTF
-	TRBV28	-	TRBJ2-7	TGTGCCAGCACCCCCCGAGGGAGCTCCTACGAGCAGTACTTC	CASTPRGSSYEQYF
-	TRBV10-3	-	TRBJ1-1	TGTGCCATCAGTGAGAGTCAGGGCGGGCACACTGAAGCTTTCTTT	CAISESQGGHTEAFF
-	TRBV12-1	-	TRBJ2-7	TGTGCCAGCAGCTTCCCCAAAAGAAGACGGCGGCACGAGCAGTACTTC	CASSFPKRRRRHEQYF